This entry lists 12 T cell receptor beta chains sequenced from one sample in a study of T cells in Graves' hyperthyroidism and ophthalmopathy. Amplified TCR beta CDR3 regions came from RNA transcripts. The HTBI set primed first-round TCR CDR3 RT-PCR. TCRdb used MiXCR to reprocess the multiplex PCR reads, holding one entry per CDR3 protein. Seen here are hundreds of thousands of distinct CDR3 sequences, 15% to 20% observed once, and the top ten hold about 51%. The sample comprised blood. The receptors originated from a woman aged 55-69 years with Graves' ophthalmopathy.

At least ten counts were recorded for this clonotype. The CDR3 nucleotides read TGTGCCAGCAGCTTACAAGCAACCTACGAGCAGTACTTC. It translates to CASSLQATYEQYF. The rearrangement uses TRBV7-9 and TRBJ2-7; D unresolved. V was pared by 2 bases and J by 2 bases, with 7 bases between. Per the germline V gene, CDR1 is SEHNR and CDR2 is FQNEAQ (reference sequence). The CDR3 spans 13 residues.

In this sample, this clonotype turned up many times. The chain combines TRBV6-4 with TRBJ1-1; 9 bases are shared with TRBD1. The V gene end was trimmed by 3 bases and the J gene end by 7 bases; junction bases not matched to a gene: 6. CDR1 is MRHNA, CDR2 SNTAGT, per germline. CDR3 length equals 14 residues. The CDR3 spells CASSEGQGRFEAFF. The CDR3 DNA follows: TGTGCCAGCAGTGAAGGACAGGGGCGCTTTGAAGCTTTCTTT.

The table lists this clonotype with many counts. The chain is built from TRBV4-2 and TRBJ1-2; tentatively, D is TRBD1 (5 bases). The CDR3 runs 14 residues. Germline V gene data show CDR1 as LGHNA and CDR2 as YNFKEQ. V lost 2 bases to trimming and J lost 2 bases, with 9 bases between them. The CDR3 DNA is TGTGCCAGCAGCCAACGTGCAGGGAACTATGGCTACACCTTC. Translation gives CASSQRAGNYGYTF.

This clonotype was detected many times. V gene TRBV7-2 combines with J gene TRBJ2-3; D is unclear. V was shortened by 4 bases and J by 0 bases, with 5 bases between the two germline ends. Germline V gene data show CDR1 as SGHTA and CDR2 as FQGNSA. The CDR3 runs to 13 residues. The CDR3 sequence is CASSSDSTDTQYF. The CDR3 DNA sequence: TGTGCCAGCAGCTCCGACAGCACAGATACGCAGTATTTT.

At least ten counts were recorded for this clonotype. The V gene is TRBV28, the J gene TRBJ2-3; D not certain. CDR1 and CDR2 from the germline V gene are MDHEN and SYDVKM. The CDR3 is 14 amino acids. V shed 5 bases and J shed 0 bases, with 9 bases lying between them. The CDR3 region is CASSLDPSTDTQYF. CDR3 DNA sequence: TGTGCCAGCAGTCTTGACCCGAGCACAGATACGCAGTATTTT.

This clonotype was found a few times. The chain recombines TRBV10-3 with TRBJ1-1; perhaps TRBD1 as D (6 bases). Germline-derived CDR1 and CDR2 are ENHRY and SYGVKD. This CDR3 has 14 residues. Trimming cost V 7 bases and J 2 bases, with 14 bases left between them. CDR3 in amino acids: CAITRGASNTEAFF. As DNA, the CDR3 is TGTGCCATCACTCGGGGGGCGAGTAACACTGAAGCTTTCTTT.

In this sample, this clonotype turned up a few times. The chain uses TRBV19 and TRBJ1-4, with D hard to call. Trimming removed 4 bases from V and 8 bases from J, with 14 bases in between. The CDR3 extends over 14 amino acids. CDR1 LNHDA and CDR2 SQIVND come from the germline V gene (reference sequence). The CDR3 region has the DNA TGTGCCAGTAGTACCGGGAGATTAGGCGAAAAACTGTTTTTT. Protein: CASSTGRLGEKLFF.

This clonotype was counted many times. V and J are TRBV6-1 and TRBJ1-1; D is unclear. Germline V lookup: CDR1 MNHNS, CDR2 SASEGT. The length of the CDR3 is 12 residues. V lost 4 bases and J 4 bases, leaving 7 bases between the germline ends. The CDR3 loop reads CASSVVGTEAFF. CDR3 DNA: TGTGCCAGCAGTGTGGTCGGCACTGAAGCTTTCTTT.

This clonotype has at least ten counts. The chain combines TRBV7-6 with TRBJ2-5; 8 bases agree with TRBD2. CDR3 size: 14 residues. Trimming cost V 4 bases and J 4 bases; bases outside gene matches: 5. CDR1 and CDR2 from the germline V gene are SGHVS and FNYEAQ. The CDR3 sequence: CASSSPRGAETQYF. The CDR3 DNA reads as TGTGCCAGCAGCTCCCCGCGGGGGGCAGAGACCCAGTACTTC.

This clonotype was detected ten times or more. The CDR3 DNA sequence: TGTGCCAGCAGCCCAGACGGGACTAGCGGGACCAAAAACATTCAGTACTTC. Protein sequence: CASSPDGTSGTKNIQYF. This sequence joins TRBV7-2 and TRBJ2-4; 13 nucleotides line up with TRBD2. Germline V gives CDR1 SGHTA, CDR2 FQGNSA. This CDR3 spans 17 amino acids. J lost 2 bases, V lost 5 bases, and 6 bases had no gene match. The full variable domain, in which reference TRBV7-2 and TRBJ2-4 provide the parts outside the CDR3, is GAGVSQSPSNKVTEKGKDVELRCDPISGHTALYWYRQSLGQGLEFLIYFQGNSAPDKSGLPSDRFSAERTGGSVSTLTIQRTQQEDSAVYLCASSPDGTSGTKNIQYFGAGTRLSVL.

There are many counts of this clonotype. The chain couples TRBV5-1 to TRBJ2-7, with 8 bases identical to TRBD1. CDR3 size: 15 residues. V lost 1 base to trimming and J lost 6 bases; unmatched junction nucleotides: 9. Germline V gives CDR1 SGHRS, CDR2 YFSETQ. CDR3 loop: CASSLSPGGASEQYF. The CDR3 DNA follows: TGCGCCAGCAGCTTGAGTCCAGGGGGCGCGAGCGAGCAGTACTTC.

This clonotype was found many times. The genes are TRBV5-1 and TRBJ1-5, with D perhaps matching TRBD1 (5 bases). This CDR3 comprises 15 residues. V was trimmed by 1 base and J by 5 bases, leaving 13 bases between them. CDR1 and CDR2 (germline): SGHRS, YFSETQ. In DNA, the CDR3 is TGCGCCAGCAGCTTGTCGGCCAGGGCGGATCAGCCCCAGCATTTT. Translation gives CASSLSARADQPQHF.